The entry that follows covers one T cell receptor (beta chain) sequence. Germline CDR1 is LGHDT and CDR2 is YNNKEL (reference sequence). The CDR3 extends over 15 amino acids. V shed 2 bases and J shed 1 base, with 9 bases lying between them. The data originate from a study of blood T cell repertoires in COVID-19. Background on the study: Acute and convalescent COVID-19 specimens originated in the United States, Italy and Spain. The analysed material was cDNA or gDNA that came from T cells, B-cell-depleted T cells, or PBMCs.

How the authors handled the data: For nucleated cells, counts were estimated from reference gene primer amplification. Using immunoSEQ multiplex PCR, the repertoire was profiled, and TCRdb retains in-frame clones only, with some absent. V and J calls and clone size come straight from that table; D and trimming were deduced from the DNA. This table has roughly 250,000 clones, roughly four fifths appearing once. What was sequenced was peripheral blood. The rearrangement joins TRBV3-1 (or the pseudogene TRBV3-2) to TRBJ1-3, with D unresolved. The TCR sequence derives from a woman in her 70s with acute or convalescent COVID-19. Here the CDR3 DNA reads TGTGCCAGCAGCCAAATCCCTTCGTCTGGAAACACCATATATTTT. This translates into CASSQIPSSGNTIYF.